Listed here is a single T cell receptor (beta chain). This sample stems from a study of blood T cell repertoires in COVID-19. About the study: COVID-19 samples from acute and convalescent phases originated in the United States, Italy and Spain. Sources were T cells, B-cell-depleted T cells, or PBMCs; the material itself was cDNA or gDNA.

Germline V CDR1 and CDR2: GTSNPN, SVGIG (reference sequence). Trimming took off 1 base at V and 3 bases at J, with 13 bases between the two ends. The CDR3 is 15 residues long. How the authors handled the data: Amplification from reference gene primers served as the basis for estimated nucleated cell counts. Clones were sequenced by immunoSEQ multiplex PCR, and TCRdb holds only the in-frame ones, with some missing. That table is the source of V, J and clone size, and D and trimming were worked out from the DNA. The sample shows 35,000 to 45,000 clones, about 83% of them seen only once. Specimen: peripheral blood. This chain connects TRBV30 to TRBJ1-5; TRBD1 might be the D (6 bases). The sequence came from a man aged 55-75 years with active COVID-19. DNA of the CDR3: TGTGCCTGGAGTGAAGGGACAATGGCCAATCAGCCCCAGCATTTT. This encodes CAWSEGTMANQPQHF.